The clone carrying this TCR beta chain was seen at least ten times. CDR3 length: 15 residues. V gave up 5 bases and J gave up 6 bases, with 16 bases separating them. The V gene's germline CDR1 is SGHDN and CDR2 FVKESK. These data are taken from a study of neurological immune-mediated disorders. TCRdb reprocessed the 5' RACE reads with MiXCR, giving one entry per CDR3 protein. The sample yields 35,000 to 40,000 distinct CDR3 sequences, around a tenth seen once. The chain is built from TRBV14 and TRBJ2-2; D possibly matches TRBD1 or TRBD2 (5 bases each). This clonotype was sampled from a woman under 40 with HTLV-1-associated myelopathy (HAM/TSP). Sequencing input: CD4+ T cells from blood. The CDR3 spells CASSEGRAFAGELFF. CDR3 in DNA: TGTGCCAGCAGCGAGGGACGGGCGTTCGCCGGGGAGCTGTTTTTT.